This TCR beta chain appears in the sequencing data of a study of cytomegalovirus exposure and HLA in healthy donors. Background on the study: Unique TCR beta sequences numbering about 100 million came from 150 million to 200 million T cells in an earlier analysis.

It was with 60 Vbeta and 13 Jbeta primers that the PCR ran. Using immunoSEQ multiplex PCR, the repertoire was profiled, and TCRdb retains in-frame clones only, with some absent. The sample gives tens of thousands of clones, about 80% of which show up once; about 8% is in the top ten. Study-level findings and limits: Cytomegalovirus association was assigned to some 160 TCR beta chains. Reports indicate that TCR beta sequences accurately predicted the HLA-A and HLA-B alleles of most subjects.

This CDR3 spans 17 amino acids. V lost 5 bases, J lost 0 bases, and 7 bases stayed unmatched. CDR1 is WNHNN and CDR2 is SYGVQD in the germline V gene (reference sequence). This clone was recorded a few times. Its antigen is still unknown. The sequenced material came from PBMCs. The chain recombines TRBV10-1 with TRBJ2-1, with 10 bases that match TRBD2. The origin of this receptor is a man in his late teens or twenties in good health and CMV-seropositive. CDR3 sequence: CASSLSTSGDSYNEQFF. CDR3 nucleotides: TGCGCCAGCAGTCTCTCTACTAGCGGGGACTCCTACAATGAGCAGTTCTTC.